Below, 26 T cell receptor beta chains from the same sample are listed, as sequenced in a study of identical twins. TCRdb reprocessed the 5' RACE reads via MiXCR and lists one record per CDR3 protein. The data show 270,000 or so distinct CDR3 sequences, approximately 8.3% seen once. In addition, the sample was reused for a study of yellow fever vaccine responses in identical twins.

The sample consisted of CD8+ T cells sorted from blood. These receptors were collected from a woman aged 18 to 35 in good health.

In this sample, this clonotype turned up many times. The chain carries TRBV20-1 and TRBJ2-1, with 15 bases that match TRBD2. This CDR3 spans 18 amino acids. Per the germline V gene, CDR1 is DFQATT and CDR2 is SNEGSKA (reference sequence). V was clipped by 0 bases and J by 7 bases; unmatched bases: 10. CDR3 residues: CSARDSWTSGGAWNEQFF. In nucleotides, the CDR3 is TGCAGTGCTAGAGACTCCTGGACTAGCGGGGGGGCGTGGAATGAGCAGTTCTTC.

The table lists this clonotype with a few counts. The chain uses TRBV29-1 and TRBJ2-2; 8 bases fit TRBD1. Germline V gene sequence: CDR1 SQVTM, CDR2 ANQGSEA. Trimming cost V 7 bases and J 3 bases; bases outside gene matches: 7. The CDR3 loop spans 14 amino acids. DNA for the CDR3: TGCAGCGCAGGGGGCCAGAGGTACACCGGGGAGCTGTTTTTT. It translates to CSAGGQRYTGELFF.

The table lists this clonotype with many counts. The V gene is TRBV7-2, the J gene TRBJ1-1; TRBD1 aligns across 7 bases. This CDR3 comprises 12 residues. V was clipped by 7 bases and J by 7 bases; unmatched bases: 6. Germline assignment: CDR1 SGHTA and CDR2 FQGNSA. The CDR3 region is CASTPGGGEAFF. The CDR3 DNA follows: TGTGCCAGCACCCCAGGGGGGGGTGAAGCTTTCTTT.

This clonotype was detected many times. The CDR3 DNA follows: TGTGCCAGCAGCGTAAACGGGGCTAGCGGCCACAATGAGCAGTTCTTC. It encodes CASSVNGASGHNEQFF. The chain recombines TRBV11-2 with TRBJ2-1, with 7 positions matching TRBD2. With V trimmed by 5 bases and J by 5 bases, 12 bases remained unmatched. Per germline, CDR1 SGHAT and CDR2 FQNNGV. The CDR3 consists of 16 residues.

This clonotype showed up just a few times. This sequence joins TRBV29-1 and TRBJ2-1; 11 nucleotides match TRBD2. CDR1 is SQVTM and CDR2 is ANQGSEA in the germline V gene. With 7 bases clipped from V and 2 bases from J, the junction kept 10 bases outside the gene matches. CDR3 length equals 16 residues. The CDR3: CSARYSGRGTYNEQFF. The CDR3 DNA is TGCAGCGCCCGCTATAGCGGGAGGGGCACCTACAATGAGCAGTTCTTC.

In this sample, this clonotype turned up a few times. The rearrangement uses TRBV7-2 and TRBJ2-5, with TRBD2 matching 10 bases. The ends lost 6 bases at V and 1 base at J; junction bases unmatched: 8. The CDR3 is 16 amino acids. Germline assignment: CDR1 SGHTA and CDR2 FQGNSA. The CDR3 reads CASRIIAGGVQETQYF. In DNA, the CDR3 is TGTGCCAGCAGAATTATAGCGGGAGGCGTCCAAGAGACCCAGTACTTC.

This clonotype has only a few counts. The V gene is TRBV7-9, the J gene TRBJ2-5; D gene uncertain. Deletions cut 8 bases from V and 3 bases from J, with 13 bases between. The CDR3 length is 13 residues. Per the germline V gene, CDR1 is SEHNR and CDR2 is FQNEAQ (reference sequence). The CDR3 sequence: CASQPPVEETQYF. CDR3 coding DNA: TGTGCCAGCCAACCCCCCGTTGAAGAGACCCAGTACTTC. Using reference TRBV7-9 and TRBJ2-5 for the parts outside the CDR3, the full variable domain is DTGVSQNPRHKITKRGQNVTFRCDPISEHNRLYWYRQTLGQGPEFLTYFQNEAQLEKSRLLSDRFSAERPKGSFSTLEIQRTEQGDSAMYLCASQPPVEETQYFGPGTRLLVL.

The V and J genes are TRBV7-3 and TRBJ2-2, with a weak D call TRBD2 (6 bases). V was pared by 4 bases and J by 5 bases, with 14 bases between. The CDR3 is 15 residues long. Germline CDR1 SGHTA, CDR2 FQGTGA. In DNA form, the CDR3 reads TGTGCCAGCAGCTCCTCGGGAGTCGGTACCGGGGAGCTGTTTTTT. This codes for CASSSSGVGTGELFF.

The V and J genes are TRBV7-9 and TRBJ2-3; no reliable D call. Looked up from germline, CDR1 is SEHNR and CDR2 is FQNEAQ (reference sequence). The CDR3 contains 12 residues. V shed 3 bases and J shed 5 bases, with 6 bases lying between them. CDR3 amino acids: CASSLGEDTQYF. In nucleotides, the CDR3 is TGTGCCAGCAGCTTGGGCGAAGATACGCAGTATTTT. Variable domain in full (rest from reference TRBV7-9 and TRBJ2-3): DTGVSQNPRHKITKRGQNVTFRCDPISEHNRLYWYRQTLGQGPEFLTYFQNEAQLEKSRLLSDRFSAERPKGSFSTLEIQRTEQGDSAMYLCASSLGEDTQYFGPGTRLTVL.

The V and J genes are TRBV5-6 and TRBJ2-2, with TRBD2 matching 13 bases. The V gene's germline CDR1 is SGHDT and CDR2 YYEEEE. The length of the CDR3 is 16 residues. V shed 2 bases and J 4 bases; nucleotides not matched to a gene: 2. Written as DNA, the CDR3 is TGTGCCAGCAGCTTACTAGCGGGAGGGCTCACCGGGGAGCTGTTTTTT. Encoded protein: CASSLLAGGLTGELFF. The full variable domain, rest sourced from reference TRBV5-6 and TRBJ2-2, is DAGVTQSPTHLIKTRGQQVTLRCSPKSGHDTVSWYQQALGQGPQFIFQYYEEEERQRGNFPDRFSGHQFPNYSSELNVNALLLGDSALYLCASSLLAGGLTGELFFGEGSRLTVL.

This clonotype was recorded many times. The J gene is TRBJ2-2, the V gene TRBV5-6; no clear D. The CDR3 runs to 14 residues. Germline CDR1 reads SGHDT; CDR2 reads YYEEEE. V was clipped by 2 bases and J by 3 bases, with 8 bases between them. The CDR3 nucleotides are TGTGCCAGCAGCTTACTCCGGGACACCGGGGAGCTGTTTTTT. This gives the protein CASSLLRDTGELFF.

This clonotype was recorded at least ten times. The genes are TRBV28 and TRBJ2-5; TRBD2 might be the D (5 bases). CDR1 is MDHEN, CDR2 SYDVKM, per germline. V lost 1 base and J lost 2, with 17 bases in between. The CDR3 sequence is 17 residues long. The CDR3 sequence: CASSLYPTRSLQETQYF. The CDR3 bases are TGTGCCAGCAGTTTATATCCCACTAGATCCCTACAAGAGACCCAGTACTTC.

The chain uses TRBV7-9 and TRBJ1-2; 8 bases line up with TRBD1. V was clipped by 5 bases and J by 1 base; unmatched bases: 6. CDR3 length equals 15 residues. Germline lookup yields CDR1 SEHNR and CDR2 FQNEAQ (reference sequence). CDR3 sequence: CASSPQDRVNYGYTF. The DNA of the CDR3 is TGTGCCAGCAGCCCTCAGGACAGGGTTAACTATGGCTACACCTTC.

The V and J genes are TRBV20-1 and TRBJ2-3; D may be TRBD1 (6 bases). The CDR3 has 17 residues. CDR1 and CDR2 from the germline V gene are DFQATT and SNEGSKA (reference sequence). Trimming took 6 bases from V and 7 from J, leaving 29 bases between them. DNA for the CDR3: TGCAGTGCCGACCCCAGAGGACAGCGAGGGTCCAGGTATACGCAGTATTTT. The encoded protein is CSADPRGQRGSRYTQYF.

This clonotype has at least ten counts. V and J are TRBV5-1 and TRBJ1-1; D is unresolved. The germline CDR1 and CDR2 sequences are SGHRS and YFSETQ. The CDR3 runs 14 residues. V lost 0 bases, J lost 1 base, and 7 bases lay in between. CDR3 DNA sequence: TGCGCCAGCAGCTTGGGAGTAAGGAACACTGAAGCTTTCTTT. This translates into CASSLGVRNTEAFF.

This clonotype was seen ten or more times. The V and J genes are TRBV6-2 or TRBV6-3 and TRBJ2-2, with TRBD2 matching 14 bases. The CDR3 runs to 17 residues. Germline V gene sequence: CDR1 MNHEY, CDR2 SVGEGT. With V trimmed by 7 bases and J by 5 bases, 9 bases remained unmatched. The CDR3 spells CASMGPGLAGVTGELFF. As DNA, the CDR3 is TGTGCCAGCATGGGACCGGGACTAGCGGGAGTGACCGGGGAGCTGTTTTTT.

This clonotype was observed a few times. The chain carries TRBV20-1 and TRBJ2-3, with TRBD2 matching 12 bases. Germline V lookup: CDR1 DFQATT, CDR2 SNEGSKA (reference sequence). The CDR3 sequence is 16 residues long. Trimming took 5 bases from V and 0 from J; bases not matched to a gene: 6. CDR3 sequence reads: CSAFGLAGPSTDTQYF. CDR3 in DNA: TGCAGTGCTTTCGGACTAGCGGGGCCTAGCACAGATACGCAGTATTTT.

This clonotype was observed a few times. The CDR3 reads CASNVPGELFF. The CDR3 nucleotides are TGTGCCAGCAACGTTCCCGGGGAGCTGTTTTTT. The chain employs TRBV6-6 and TRBJ2-2, with unresolved D. Deletions cut 7 bases from V and 6 bases from J, with 6 bases between. The CDR3 is made up of 11 amino acids. Germline assignment: CDR1 MNHNY and CDR2 SVGAGI (reference sequence).

The table lists this clonotype with many counts. The chain carries TRBV20-1 and TRBJ2-1; perhaps D is TRBD1 or TRBD2 (6 bases each). Trimming shortened V by 6 bases and J by 7 bases, and 16 bases separated the two germline ends. The CDR3 has 13 residues. The V gene's germline CDR1 is DFQATT and CDR2 SNEGSKA (reference sequence). The CDR3 spells CSARGRSENEQFF. DNA for the CDR3: TGCAGTGCCCGGGGGCGTAGTGAAAATGAGCAGTTCTTC.

The chain couples TRBV5-1 to TRBJ2-3; D unclear. V lost 1 base and J lost 6, with 6 bases in between. CDR3 length: 12 amino acids. CDR1 SGHRS and CDR2 YFSETQ come from the germline V gene. The CDR3 protein is CASSLRDDTQYF. For the CDR3, the DNA is TGCGCCAGCAGCTTGAGAGACGATACGCAGTATTTT.

The sample holds a few counts of this clonotype. J is TRBJ2-1 and V is TRBV2; unclear D gene. CDR1 is SNHLY, CDR2 FYNNEI, per germline. Trimming removed 1 base from V and 5 bases from J, with 21 bases in between. This CDR3 has 18 residues. CDR3 in DNA: TGTGCCAGCAGTGAAGAGGTAGCATCCGCCCCAAACCACAATGAGCAGTTCTTC. Translated: CASSEEVASAPNHNEQFF.

J is TRBJ1-1 and V is TRBV12-3 or TRBV12-4; no clear D gene. V lost 5 bases and J lost 4, with 11 bases in between. The CDR3 loop spans 13 amino acids. DNA for the CDR3: TGTGCCAGCAGTGCCGGACCCGGCACTGAAGCTTTCTTT. Translated, it gives CASSAGPGTEAFF.

CDR3 region: CASSQRLGQPYEQYF. For the CDR3, the DNA is TGCGCCAGCAGCCAAAGACTGGGGCAGCCCTACGAGCAGTACTTC. The chain combines TRBV4-3 with TRBJ2-7, with D possibly TRBD1 on 5 matching bases. V shed 2 bases and J shed 2 bases, with 13 bases lying between them. The length of the CDR3 is 15 residues. CDR1 is LGHNA, CDR2 YSLEER, per germline.

This clonotype appeared a few times. This sequence joins TRBV27 and TRBJ2-7; D gene ambiguous. Germline V gives CDR1 MNHEY, CDR2 SMNVEV (reference sequence). CDR3 length equals 14 residues. V was pared by 5 bases and J by 3 bases, with 14 bases between. The CDR3 sequence is CASSPPGRFYEQYF. The CDR3 DNA follows: TGTGCCAGCAGTCCGCCGGGCAGGTTCTACGAGCAGTACTTC.

CDR3 DNA sequence: TGTGCCAGCAGCCTTCCGGGACATCAGAACTACGAGCAGTACTTC. Residues: CASSLPGHQNYEQYF. The chain combines TRBV5-4 with TRBJ2-7; TRBD1 might be the D (6 bases). The ends were cut back, 4 bases at V and 3 bases at J, with 17 bases in the middle. The CDR3 has 15 amino acids. The germline V gene has CDR1 SGHNT and CDR2 YYREEE (reference sequence).

The table lists this clonotype with a few counts. The V and J genes are TRBV4-3 and TRBJ2-3; the D gene is possibly TRBD2 (7 bases). CDR1 and CDR2 from the germline V gene are LGHNA and YSLEER. V lost 0 bases and J 0 bases, leaving 13 bases between the germline ends. This CDR3 has 17 residues. For the CDR3, the DNA is TGCGCCAGCAGCCAAGACCGGAAGGGGGGGAGCACAGATACGCAGTATTTT. It encodes CASSQDRKGGSTDTQYF.